A selection of T cell receptor beta chains follows, all from one sample in a study of CD8+CD57+ T cells in acquired aplastic anemia. TCRdb re-analysed the reads in MiXCR, keeping a single row per CDR3 protein. The repertoire holds some 200,000 distinct CDR3 sequences, with approximately 35% as singletons. The sequenced material came from sorted CD4+, CD8+, or CD8+CD57+ T cells (not recorded which) from PBMCs. These receptors all come from a human donor in good health, serving as a control. The CDR3 runs from the conserved cysteine through the conserved F or W. A D gene is named only where the DNA matches it firmly. Rows may omit the clone size; those that give it use once, few, many or a size class.

v_gene	j_gene	d_gene	abundance	CDR3nt	CDR3aa
TRBV15	TRBJ2-5	.	.	TGTGCCACCAGCAGAGAATCCCCGCTTGAAGAGACCCAGTACTTC	CATSRESPLEETQYF
TRBV3-1	TRBJ1-1	TRBD1	.	TGTGCCAGCAGCCATGGACAGGGCGCTTTCTTT	CASSHGQGAFF
TRBV5-6	TRBJ2-7	TRBD1	.	TGTGCCAGCAGCCCCGAACGACAGGGGACCTACGAGCAGTACTTC	CASSPERQGTYEQYF
TRBV29-1	TRBJ1-2	.	.	TGCAGCGTTGATGCAGGGCCAGGGGATGGCTACACCTTC	CSVDAGPGDGYTF
TRBV7-9	TRBJ2-3	TRBD2	many	TGTGCCAGCAGCTCAATAGCGGGGGGGCGGACAGATACGCAGTATTTT	CASSSIAGGRTDTQYF
TRBV12-3/TRBV12-4	TRBJ2-7	TRBD1	.	TGTGCCAGCAGTTCTTCACAGGGGTCCCACGAGCAGTACTTC	CASSSSQGSHEQYF
TRBV5-4	TRBJ2-5	.	many	TGTGCCAGCAGCAGGGCTACACAAGAGACCCAGTACTTC	CASSRATQETQYF
TRBV20-1	TRBJ2-1	.	many	TGCAGTGCTAGAGTTCAGACGGGGAGCTCCTACAATGAGCAGTTCTTC	CSARVQTGSSYNEQFF
TRBV15	TRBJ1-3	.	many	TGTGCCACCAGCTTACGAATGCGGGGGGCTTCTGGAAACACCATATATTTT	CATSLRMRGASGNTIYF
TRBV10-3	TRBJ2-7	.	.	TGTGCCATCAGTGTAGGGTACGAGCAGTACTTC	CAISVGYEQYF
TRBV12-3/TRBV12-4	TRBJ1-4	.	few	TGTGCCAGCGAGACTACAGGGAGTGAAAAACTGTTTTTT	CASETTGSEKLFF
TRBV20-1	TRBJ1-1	TRBD1	few	TGCAGTGCTCACCAACAGGGGGGGAACACTGAAGCTTTCTTT	CSAHQQGGNTEAFF
TRBV9	TRBJ1-1	.	.	TGTGCCAGCAGCGTAGAGGCCAGGGGTGGGCCTGAAGCTTTCTTT	CASSVEARGGPEAFF
TRBV19	TRBJ1-5	.	.	TGTGCCAGTAGAAGGGGAAATCAGCCCCAGCATTTT	CASRRGNQPQHF
TRBV29-1	TRBJ1-1	.	.	TGCAGCGTTGCCTTGGTCGGGGCTGAAGCTTTCTTT	CSVALVGAEAFF
TRBV5-4	TRBJ1-5	TRBD1	.	TGTGCCAGCAGACCTCACAGGGGGCAGAGCAATCAGCCCCAGCATTTT	CASRPHRGQSNQPQHF
TRBV19	TRBJ1-2	TRBD1	.	TGTGCCAGTAGTATAGTTCAGGGGGGCCGCGGCTACACCTTC	CASSIVQGGRGYTF
TRBV20-1	TRBJ1-1	.	many	TGCAGTGCTAGAGATTTGCACAGGGACACTGAAGCTTTCTTT	CSARDLHRDTEAFF
TRBV2	TRBJ1-5	.	.	TGTGCCAGCAGCCCACAGAGCCACCAGCCCCAGCATTTT	CASSPQSHQPQHF
TRBV12-3/TRBV12-4	TRBJ1-1	.	.	TGTGCCAGCAGTCCAGGATGGGGGCCGACTGAAGCTTTCTTT	CASSPGWGPTEAFF
TRBV6-1	TRBJ2-1	.	few	TGTGCCAGCAGCCGCAGGGTCGATTACAATGAGCAGTTCTTC	CASSRRVDYNEQFF
TRBV29-1	TRBJ2-1	.	.	TGCAGCTCCTCAGGACTTCCCGTTTCCAATGAGCAGTTCTTC	CSSSGLPVSNEQFF
TRBV6-1	TRBJ2-1	TRBD1	.	TGTGCCGGAGAAGGGACAGGGGTAGGTGAGCAGCTCTTC	CAGEGTGVGEQLF
TRBV5-4	TRBJ2-5	TRBD2	.	TGTGCCAGCAGCTTGCGGCTAGCGGGGGGTGAGACCCAGTACTTC	CASSLRLAGGETQYF
TRBV10-1	TRBJ1-1	.	.	TGCGCCAGCAGCCCTACAGTGGGGTCCACTGAAGCTTTCTTT	CASSPTVGSTEAFF
TRBV2	TRBJ2-5	.	many	TGTGCCAGCAGCCGGGGTCCGGGTACGGAGACCCAGTACTTC	CASSRGPGTETQYF
TRBV11-3	TRBJ1-1	TRBD1	.	TGTGCCAGCAGCTCAAGGGACAGGGGAACTGAAGCTTTCTTT	CASSSRDRGTEAFF
TRBV6-1	TRBJ1-2	.	.	TGTGCCAGCAGCCTCGGACTTCTTTATGGCTACACCTTC	CASSLGLLYGYTF
TRBV9	TRBJ2-5	.	many	TGTGCCAGCAGCATCTTCGAGGGAGCCGGCCAAGAGACCCAGTACTTC	CASSIFEGAGQETQYF
TRBV24-1	TRBJ2-2	TRBD1	many	TGTGCCACCAGTGATCCGCGGTTTGGGAGGACAGGGGCGGACACCGGGGAGCTGTTTTTT	CATSDPRFGRTGADTGELFF